The T cell receptor (beta chain) described here comes from a study of blood T cell repertoires in COVID-19. Study details: The United States, Italy and Spain provided the acute and convalescent COVID-19 samples. Sources were T cells, B-cell-depleted T cells, or PBMCs; the material itself was cDNA or gDNA.

It was during active infection that Seattle patients were enrolled and then longitudinally followed. Per the authors' pipeline: Reference gene primers were amplified, and this amplification served to estimate nucleated cell counts. Clones were read by immunoSEQ multiplex PCR, and TCRdb kept only the in-frame ones, dropping some. V and J calls and clone size are those listed in that table; D and trimming were worked out from the DNA. The sample shows 150,000 to 200,000 clones, around 82% of them seen only once. Unmatched junction bases numbered 8, after V lost 5 bases and J lost 5 bases. The CDR3 loop spans 14 amino acids. From germline, CDR1 is LNHDA and CDR2 SQIVND (reference sequence).

Input material: peripheral blood. This TCR was recovered from a woman aged 40-49 years with COVID-19, enrolled during active disease. This chain uses TRBV19 with TRBJ2-5; 7 bases align to TRBD2. The CDR3 DNA reads as TGTGCCAGTAGTGTGTCCGGGGGGAGGGAGACCCAGTACTTC. Its protein is CASSVSGGRETQYF.